This T cell receptor beta chain was recovered during a study of blood T cell repertoires in COVID-19. This CDR3 comprises 17 residues. CDR1 and CDR2 from the germline V gene are SEHNR and FQNEAQ (reference sequence). The ends were cut back, 1 base at V and 4 bases at J, with 19 bases in the middle. Generated by immunoSEQ multiplex PCR, the TCRdb table keeps only in-frame clones and is missing some. The sample has some 310,000 clones, 85% to 90% seen once. The specimen was peripheral blood. The receptor comes from a woman aged 25 to 39 with COVID-19, enrolled during active disease. This sequence joins TRBV7-9 and TRBJ2-5; possible D gene TRBD2, 6 bases. The CDR3 loop reads CASSLGVGGRLRETQYF. Here the CDR3 DNA reads TGTGCCAGCAGCTTAGGGGTGGGGGGACGTCTCCGAGAGACCCAGTACTTC.